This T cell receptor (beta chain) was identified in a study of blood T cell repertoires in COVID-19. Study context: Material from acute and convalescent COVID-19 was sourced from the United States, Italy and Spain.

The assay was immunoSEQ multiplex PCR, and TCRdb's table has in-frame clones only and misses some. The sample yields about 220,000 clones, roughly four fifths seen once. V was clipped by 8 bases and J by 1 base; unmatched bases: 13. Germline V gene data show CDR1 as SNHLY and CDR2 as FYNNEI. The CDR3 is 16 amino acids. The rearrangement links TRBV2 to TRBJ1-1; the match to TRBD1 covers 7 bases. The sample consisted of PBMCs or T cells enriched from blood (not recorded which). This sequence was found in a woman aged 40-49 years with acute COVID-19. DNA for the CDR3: TGTGCCAGCGGGGCCTTCACAGGGGCCGGGAACACTGAAGCTTTCTTT. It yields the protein CASGAFTGAGNTEAFF.